The clone carrying this T cell receptor beta chain was seen only a few times. This specimen comes from a study of T cell repertoires in ileal Crohn's disease. Documented time point: neoterminal ileum biopsy at postoperative endoscopy, about 6 months after surgery. TCRdb's table, derived via immunoSEQ multiplex PCR, lists solely in-frame clones and lacks some. The table lists nearly 11,000 clones, over 60% of them singletons. The CDR3 covers 13 residues. Germline assignment: CDR1 SQVTM and CDR2 ANQGSEA. After removal of 3 bases from V and 5 bases from J, the junction contained 6 bases not matched to a gene.

Sequenced: ileal tissue. This clonotype originated in an adult with Crohn's disease. The rearrangement uses TRBV29-1 and TRBJ1-2, with 7 bases matching TRBD1. The CDR3 sequence is CSVENRGGYGYTF. The DNA for the CDR3 is TGCAGCGTTGAGAACAGGGGCGGGTATGGCTACACCTTC.